These 32 T cell receptor beta chains originate from one sample sequenced in a study of regulatory T cells in long-lasting Graves disease. Specified time point: newly diagnosed GD, antithyroid drugs for less than 3 months. RNA from PBMCs was the source of the TCR library. To make TCR beta libraries, researchers used iRepertoire HTBI primers and Arm-PCR of CDR3 regions. MiXCR, applied by TCRdb to the multiplex PCR reads, yields one record per CDR3 protein. This sample has approximately 350,000 distinct CDR3 sequences, with around 11% found just once. The data were also submitted as part of a second study, on T cells in Graves' hyperthyroidism and ophthalmopathy.

The source material was peripheral blood mononuclear cells (PBMCs), sampled at new diagnosis, from a patient treated with antithyroid drugs. These receptors all stem from a woman aged 18 to 35 with Graves disease.

This clonotype was detected only a few times. The genes are TRBV7-3 and TRBJ1-1, with 7 bases lining up with TRBD1. The ends lost 2 bases at V and 0 bases at J; junction bases unmatched: 3. From germline, CDR1 is SGHTA and CDR2 FQGTGA. The CDR3 covers 15 residues. The CDR3 nucleotides read TGTGCCAGCAGCTTAGACAGGGCTTTGAACACTGAAGCTTTCTTT. Amino acid sequence: CASSLDRALNTEAFF.

The chain carries TRBV12-3 or TRBV12-4 and TRBJ2-5; D gene uncertain. The V gene lost 5 bases and the J gene lost 1 base, with 8 bases spanning the gap. This CDR3 spans 13 amino acids. CDR3 in DNA: TGTGCCAGCAGTACAGACCTCCAAGAGACCCAGTACTTC. This gives the protein CASSTDLQETQYF.

The gene calls are TRBV24-1 and TRBJ2-1; no reliable D call. V was pared by 9 bases and J by 0 bases, with 17 bases between. Germline CDR1 is KGHDR and CDR2 is SFDVKD. The CDR3 spans 16 residues. CDR3 region: CATSPSGSGSYNEQFF. The DNA for the CDR3 is TGTGCCACCTCTCCTTCTGGCTCGGGCTCCTACAATGAGCAGTTCTTC.

The V gene is TRBV28, the J gene TRBJ2-7; 9 positions match TRBD2. Looked up from germline, CDR1 is MDHEN and CDR2 is SYDVKM. CDR3 length: 17 amino acids. The V and J ends lost 3 bases and 4 bases, in that order; junction bases with no gene match: 13. This CDR3 is CASSLLAGSGGGYEQYF. CDR3 nucleotide sequence: TGTGCCAGCAGTTTGTTAGCGGGTAGCGGGGGTGGGTACGAGCAGTACTTC.

DNA for the CDR3: TGTGCCTGGAGTGGGACTAGCGGGGGTCGAGCCTACAATGAGCAGTTCTTC. Its translation: CAWSGTSGGRAYNEQFF. The chain combines TRBV30 with TRBJ2-1; 13 bases align to TRBD2. The CDR3 sequence is 17 residues long. The junction had 5 bases not matched to a gene; V was cut back by 1 base and J by 2 bases. Germline values: CDR1 GTSNPN, CDR2 SVGIG (reference sequence).

This clonotype was recorded at least ten times. The chain uses TRBV20-1 and TRBJ2-7, with 8 bases fitting TRBD1. The germline V gene has CDR1 DFQATT and CDR2 SNEGSKA (reference sequence). V was clipped by 7 bases and J by 0 bases; unmatched bases: 20. CDR3 size: 18 residues. CDR3 loop: CSGWNSGGVVISSYEQYF. Written as DNA, the CDR3 is TGCAGTGGCTGGAATTCAGGGGGCGTAGTCATTAGCTCCTACGAGCAGTACTTC.

This clonotype came up many times. The chain recombines TRBV7-9 with TRBJ2-2, with D perhaps given as TRBD1 or TRBD2 (6 bases each). The V and J ends lost 11 bases and 8 bases respectively, with 18 bases between them. Germline V gene lookup returns CDR1 SEHNR and CDR2 FQNEAQ (reference sequence). CDR3 size: 13 residues. DNA for the CDR3: TGTGCCCCCCCTGGGGGGACACCGGGGGAGCTGTTTTTT. Translating it yields CAPPGGTPGELFF.

The genes are TRBV9 and TRBJ2-1; D tentatively fits TRBD1 or TRBD2 (6 bases each). CDR3 length: 15 amino acids. CDR1 SGDLS and CDR2 YYNGEE come from the germline V gene. Trimming removed 0 bases from V and 4 bases from J, with 11 bases in between. Written as DNA, the CDR3 is TGTGCCAGCAGCGTAGGGGGGGCCGCGTACAATGAGCAGTTCTTC. Amino acid sequence: CASSVGGAAYNEQFF.

This clonotype has at least ten counts. The chain couples TRBV7-2 to TRBJ2-2; TRBD2 aligns across 7 bases. With 3 bases clipped from V and 7 bases from J, the junction kept 5 bases outside the gene matches. The CDR3 consists of 14 residues. CDR1 and CDR2 from the germline V gene are SGHTA and FQGNSA. The CDR3 DNA is TGTGCCAGCAGCTTCACACTAGCGTACGGGGAGCTGTTTTTT. Translating it yields CASSFTLAYGELFF.

This clonotype was recorded many times. J is TRBJ2-1 and V is TRBV7-9; tentative D call: TRBD1 (6 bases). The CDR3 extends over 15 amino acids. With 7 bases removed from V and 5 bases from J, the gap between germline ends came to 18 bases. Germline-derived CDR1 and CDR2 are SEHNR and FQNEAQ (reference sequence). The CDR3 loop reads CASTLGQEVNNEQFF. The CDR3 region has the DNA TGTGCCAGCACCCTGGGACAAGAAGTGAACAATGAGCAGTTCTTC.

This clonotype was recorded many times. The gene calls are TRBV7-9 and TRBJ2-5; possible D gene TRBD1, 6 bases. The CDR3 length is 14 residues. V dropped 3 bases and J dropped 5 bases, with 13 bases sitting between them. From germline, CDR1 is SEHNR and CDR2 FQNEAQ (reference sequence). CDR3 DNA: TGTGCCAGCAGCTTCATCAGGGGCGGTGAGACCCAGTACTTC. Translating it yields CASSFIRGGETQYF.

There are many counts of this clonotype. The rearrangement uses TRBV29-1 and TRBJ2-5; D not certain. The CDR3 runs 13 residues. Trimming stripped 5 bases from V and 4 bases from J, with 14 bases between. Germline V gives CDR1 SQVTM, CDR2 ANQGSEA. The CDR3: CSVRSLFPETQYF. CDR3 bases: TGCAGCGTTCGGAGCCTCTTCCCAGAGACCCAGTACTTC.

This clonotype has ten or more counts. The CDR3 loop reads CASSALSNRDPFF. CDR3 coding DNA: TGTGCCAGCAGCGCCCTAAGTAACAGGGACCCGTTCTTC. The J gene is TRBJ2-1, the V gene TRBV9, with D perhaps matching TRBD1 (6 bases). Germline CDR1 reads SGDLS; CDR2 reads YYNGEE. The CDR3 contains 13 residues. V was trimmed by 3 bases and J by 15 bases, leaving 19 bases between them.

This clonotype was found many times. The chain carries TRBV19 and TRBJ1-1; no reliable D call. The germline CDR1 and CDR2 sequences are LNHDA and SQIVND (reference sequence). The CDR3 runs to 17 residues. With 3 bases removed from V and 4 bases from J, the gap between germline ends came to 21 bases. In nucleotides, the CDR3 is TGTGCCAGTAGTATCGGCTATCGGGCGTTAATTAGCACTGAAGCTTTCTTT. It translates to CASSIGYRALISTEAFF.

This clonotype was found many times. The genes are TRBV11-1 and TRBJ1-1; maybe TRBD1 (6 bases). This CDR3 spans 14 amino acids. Germline CDR1 reads SGHAT; CDR2 reads FQDESV (reference sequence). The V end was cut by 5 bases, the J end by 4 bases, with 14 bases between. The CDR3 loop reads CASSATGFPTEAFF. CDR3 bases: TGTGCCAGCAGCGCAACAGGGTTTCCCACTGAAGCTTTCTTT. The full variable domain, with the rest looked up from reference TRBV11-1 and TRBJ1-1, is EAEVAQSPRYKITEKSQAVAFWCDPISGHATLYWYRQILGQGPELLVQFQDESVVDDSQLPKDRFSAERLKGVDSTLKIQPAELGDSAMYLCASSATGFPTEAFFGQGTRLTVV.

The chain carries TRBV2 and TRBJ1-4, with D uncertain. Germline V gene data show CDR1 as SNHLY and CDR2 as FYNNEI. Trimming removed 1 base from V and 7 bases from J, with 10 bases in between. The CDR3 spans 14 residues. The DNA for the CDR3 is TGTGCCAGCAGTGAAGATCTACGCGGTGAAAAACTGTTTTTT. It is translated as CASSEDLRGEKLFF. Complete variable domain (other parts from reference TRBV2 and TRBJ1-4): EPEVTQTPSHQVTQMGQEVILRCVPISNHLYFYWYRQILGQKVEFLVSFYNNEISEKSEIFDDQFSVERPDGSNFTLKIRSTKLEDSAMYFCASSEDLRGEKLFFGSGTQLSVL.

J is TRBJ1-5 and V is TRBV4-2, with TRBD1 matching over 7 bases. V trimming: 4 bases; J trimming: 1 base; junction bases outside the gene matches: 10. The V gene's germline CDR1 is LGHNA and CDR2 YNFKEQ. The CDR3 totals 17 residues. The DNA of the CDR3 is TGTGCCAGCAGCCCCGAACAGGGGAGTGACAGCAATCAGCCCCAGCATTTT. Amino acid sequence: CASSPEQGSDSNQPQHF.

This clonotype was seen ten or more times. The chain uses TRBV6-4 and TRBJ1-1; weak D call: TRBD1 (6 bases). V lost 6 bases, J lost 6 bases, and 14 bases lay in between. Germline V CDR1 and CDR2: MRHNA, SNTAGT. The CDR3 is 13 residues long. CDR3 region: CASSREGGSEAFF. The CDR3, as DNA: TGTGCCAGCAGCAGAGAGGGGGGCTCTGAAGCTTTCTTT.

The table lists this clonotype with many counts. This chain joins TRBV12-3 or TRBV12-4 and TRBJ1-1; possible D gene TRBD1, 6 bases. The V end lost 4 bases, the J end lost 1 base, and 16 bases lay between the germline ends. CDR3 length: 16 residues. CDR3 sequence reads: CASSSPHRVTNTEAFF. Written as DNA, the CDR3 is TGTGCCAGCAGTTCTCCCCACAGGGTTACGAACACTGAAGCTTTCTTT.

This clonotype was counted at least ten times. The chain couples TRBV10-3 to TRBJ2-7; 11 bases fit TRBD1. Germline CDR1 and CDR2: ENHRY and SYGVKD. V shed 2 bases and J 5 bases; nucleotides not matched to a gene: 5. The CDR3 consists of 15 residues. The CDR3 is CAISEPGQGVHEQYF. DNA of the CDR3: TGTGCCATCAGTGAGCCGGGACAGGGGGTCCACGAGCAGTACTTC.

The table lists this clonotype with many counts. This chain links TRBV7-9 with TRBJ2-3; no reliable D call. V dropped 6 bases and J dropped 6 bases, with 10 bases sitting between them. The CDR3 is 12 residues long. CDR1 and CDR2 from the germline V gene are SEHNR and FQNEAQ (reference sequence). CDR3 sequence: CASSLPLDTQYF. CDR3 bases: TGTGCCAGCAGTCTACCTCTGGATACGCAGTATTTT. Complete variable domain (other parts from reference TRBV7-9 and TRBJ2-3): DTGVSQNPRHKITKRGQNVTFRCDPISEHNRLYWYRQTLGQGPEFLTYFQNEAQLEKSRLLSDRFSAERPKGSFSTLEIQRTEQGDSAMYLCASSLPLDTQYFGPGTRLTVL.

There are many counts of this clonotype. V gene TRBV6-1 combines with J gene TRBJ2-2, with 12 bases matching TRBD2. This CDR3 is 15 amino acids long. V was clipped by 6 bases and J by 4 bases; unmatched bases: 3. Germline CDR1 MNHNS, CDR2 SASEGT. Written as DNA, the CDR3 is TGTGCCAGCAGGCCGACTAGCGGGAGCACCGGGGAGCTGTTTTTT. Its protein is CASRPTSGSTGELFF.

The V call is TRBV7-9, the J call TRBJ1-4; 7 nucleotides agree with TRBD1. CDR1 and CDR2 (germline): SEHNR, FQNEAQ (reference sequence). The CDR3 contains 17 residues. V gave up 7 bases and J gave up 2 bases; unmatched junction bases: 13. The CDR3 here is CASNSNPGGGTNEKLFF. The CDR3 nucleotides are TGTGCCAGCAACTCTAACCCAGGGGGAGGGACTAATGAAAAACTGTTTTTT.

There are many counts of this clonotype. The rearrangement joins TRBV4-3 to TRBJ2-1, with D maybe TRBD1 (7 bases). Looked up from germline, CDR1 is LGHNA and CDR2 is YSLEER. This CDR3 is 12 amino acids long. Trimming shortened V by 4 bases and J by 9 bases, and 10 bases separated the two germline ends. CDR3 in amino acids: CASSPQGGEQFF. CDR3 DNA: TGCGCCAGCAGCCCTCAGGGGGGTGAGCAGTTCTTC.

V and J are TRBV12-3 or TRBV12-4 and TRBJ2-7; maybe TRBD1 (6 bases). The CDR3 length is 12 residues. The V gene lost 6 bases and the J gene lost 6 bases, with 12 bases spanning the gap. CDR3 coding DNA: TGTGCCAGCAGCCAGGGGTCAGGCGAGCAGTACGTC. It yields the protein CASSQGSGEQYV.

In this sample, this clonotype turned up many times. J is TRBJ1-2 and V is TRBV28; D possibly corresponds to TRBD1 (5 bases). The CDR3 contains 13 residues. V was pared by 3 bases and J by 3 bases, with 8 bases between. Germline-derived CDR1 and CDR2 are MDHEN and SYDVKM. This CDR3 reads CASSLGRYYGYTF. CDR3 nucleotide sequence: TGTGCCAGCAGTTTGGGGCGTTACTATGGCTACACCTTC.

The gene calls are TRBV27 and TRBJ2-1; 14 positions match TRBD2. The CDR3 is 17 residues long. CDR1 and CDR2 (germline): MNHEY, SMNVEV (reference sequence). V gave up 5 bases and J gave up 5 bases; unmatched junction bases: 8. The CDR3 bases are TGTGCCAGCAGTCGGACTAGCGGGGGGCTGAGAAACAATGAGCAGTTCTTC. It encodes CASSRTSGGLRNNEQFF.

In this sample, this clonotype turned up many times. This chain connects TRBV5-1 to TRBJ2-5; TRBD2 is a possible D gene (6 bases). Trimming took off 4 bases at V and 5 bases at J, with 18 bases between the two ends. Germline V gene sequence: CDR1 SGHRS, CDR2 YFSETQ. The CDR3 totals 15 residues. In DNA, the CDR3 is TGCGCCAGCAGCCCCACGGGGGTTCGTCAGGAGACCCAGTACTTC. Its protein is CASSPTGVRQETQYF.

This clonotype was seen many times. V is TRBV6-1 and J is TRBJ2-2; unclear D gene. Germline V gives CDR1 MNHNS, CDR2 SASEGT. V was shortened by 4 bases and J by 1 base, with 7 bases between the two germline ends. The CDR3 contains 14 residues. The CDR3 nucleotides read TGTGCCAGCAGTGTCAGCTGGAACACCGGGGAGCTGTTTTTT. Its protein product is CASSVSWNTGELFF.

In nucleotides, the CDR3 is TGTGCCACGACAGGGGGATCCTACGAGCAGTACTTC. Amino acids: CATTGGSYEQYF. The chain recombines TRBV6-2 or TRBV6-3 with TRBJ2-7, with 9 positions matching TRBD1. Germline V gives CDR1 MNHEY, CDR2 SVGEGT. This CDR3 is built from 12 residues. V gave up 10 bases and J gave up 1 base; unmatched junction bases: 2.

This clonotype has a handful of counts. The rearrangement links TRBV3-1 to TRBJ2-5; D is uncertain. The V and J ends lost 1 base and 2 bases respectively, with 11 bases between them. CDR1 and CDR2 (germline): LGHDT, YNNKEL (reference sequence). The CDR3 covers 15 residues. CDR3: CASSQAGADQETQYF. CDR3 DNA sequence: TGTGCCAGCAGCCAAGCGGGTGCGGATCAAGAGACCCAGTACTTC.

This clonotype was picked up many times. The chain has TRBV29-1 and TRBJ1-1; D is uncertain. This CDR3 is built from 12 residues. The V gene's germline CDR1 is SQVTM and CDR2 ANQGSEA. Between the trimmed V and J ends, which lost 3 bases and 8 bases, there was a span of 13 bases. CDR3 DNA: TGCAGCGTTGATAGTGGGCCTCCCGAAGCTTTCTTT. Residues: CSVDSGPPEAFF.